These T cell receptor beta chains were read from a single sample in a study of early T cells in non-severe SARS-CoV-2 infection. TCRdb independently ran MiXCR on the 5' RACE reads; one entry per CDR3 protein. The sample yields about 53,000 distinct CDR3 sequences, more than 10% seen once. The input for sequencing was whole blood, taken at baseline. All receptors come from an adult who was a healthcare worker with PCR-confirmed SARS-CoV-2 infection or an uninfected control (not recorded which). CDR3s include the opening cysteine and the closing phenylalanine or tryptophan.

j_call | v_call | cdr3_aa
TRBJ2-6 | TRBV19 | CASSKGISSGANVLTF
TRBJ2-7 | TRBV12-3/TRBV12-4 | CASSYNRGLYEQYF
TRBJ2-1 | TRBV9 | CASSVEDSIYNEQFF
TRBJ2-1 | TRBV28 | CASTIGGYNEQFF
TRBJ2-5 | TRBV20-1 | CSAYGTSEEETQYF
TRBJ2-3 | TRBV5-1 | CASKGPTGTDTQYF
TRBJ2-5 | TRBV7-9 | CASSLRTSDLKETQYF
TRBJ1-2 | TRBV11-2 | CASSFSSGARDGYTF
TRBJ2-7 | TRBV4-2 | CASSHQDGTYEQYF
TRBJ2-4 | TRBV2 | CASSEDGKDIQYF
TRBJ2-5 | TRBV12-3/TRBV12-4 | CASTGGRGETQYF
TRBJ2-1 | TRBV24-1 | CATSDFGRGEQFF
TRBJ1-5 | TRBV12-3/TRBV12-4 | CASSPGTVQDQPQHF
TRBJ1-6 | TRBV7-3 | CASSSQGGNSPLHF
TRBJ1-1 | TRBV10-3 | CAIGNRVNTEAFF
TRBJ1-2 | TRBV20-1 | CSAPGLGPREGYTF
TRBJ1-4 | TRBV2 | CASRTALNEKLFF
TRBJ1-1 | TRBV7-3 | CASSLTQGGRTEAFF
TRBJ1-1 | TRBV11-2 | CASSGRGSMNTEAFF
TRBJ2-7 | TRBV11-2 | CASSGRTSGFYEQYF
TRBJ2-1 | TRBV11-2 | CASSLVAHEQFF
TRBJ1-3 | TRBV12-3/TRBV12-4 | CASSLKGPSSGNTIYF
TRBJ2-7 | TRBV28 | CASSSAREPYEQYF
TRBJ1-2 | TRBV3-1 | CASSPLGARGYTF
TRBJ2-3 | TRBV29-1 | CSAEVLNTDTQYF
TRBJ2-3 | TRBV19 | CASTPGNSHTDTQYF
TRBJ2-5 | TRBV4-2 | CASSGGTSVETQYF
TRBJ2-3 | TRBV19 | CASSRQITDTQYF
TRBJ1-6 | TRBV7-3 | CASSFLGFGGSPLHF
TRBJ2-5 | TRBV11-2 | CASSPSTGPETQYF
TRBJ2-3 | TRBV5-1 | CASSMRLAGPTDTQYF
TRBJ2-5 | TRBV6-1 | CASSERSGSQETQYF
TRBJ1-2 | TRBV5-6 | CASSWAPELRGLGYTF
TRBJ2-4 | TRBV7-2 | CASSLPGSSGVKYF
TRBJ1-1 | TRBV7-2 | CASSSPGQGNTEAFF
TRBJ2-3 | TRBV6-5 | CASRGTAQSTDTQYF
TRBJ2-7 | TRBV11-2 | CASSPLNRQGIYEQYF
TRBJ2-3 | TRBV6-5 | CASSRTRADTQYF
TRBJ2-7 | TRBV12-3/TRBV12-4 | CASSFRQGSPYEQYF
TRBJ1-1 | TRBV7-9 | CASRTDTGATSEAFF
TRBJ2-3 | TRBV9 | CASSVGQGQGTDTQYF
TRBJ1-2 | TRBV3-1 | CASSQAESQGHYGYTF